A single sample is the source of the 30 T cell receptor beta chains below, sequenced in a study of shared clonotypes between healthy human individuals. Assay used: immunoSEQ multiplex PCR; TCRdb lists only in-frame clones, some missing. The table shows hundreds of thousands of clones, with 90% to 96% occurring only once. Sample: naive CD4+ T cells sorted from blood. Specified subset: CD45RA+ positively selected. The origin of the receptors is a woman aged 25 to 39 in good health.

The chain employs TRBV19 and TRBJ1-2; TRBD1 matches at 9 bases. The germline CDR1 and CDR2 sequences are LNHDA and SQIVND (reference sequence). The CDR3 runs to 16 residues. V shed 5 bases and J 4 bases; nucleotides not matched to a gene: 11. The CDR3 loop reads CASSPPTGGLTYGYTF. The CDR3 DNA reads TGTGCCAGTAGTCCGCCGACAGGGGGGTTGACCTATGGCTACACCTTC.

This chain uses TRBV10-1 with TRBJ2-7; TRBD2 is a possible D gene (6 bases). V was pared by 3 bases and J by 2 bases, with 17 bases between. The CDR3 runs to 16 residues. CDR1 WNHNN and CDR2 SYGVQD come from the germline V gene (reference sequence). The CDR3 loop reads CASSEGSGRNAYEQYF. In DNA form, the CDR3 reads TGCGCCAGCAGTGAAGGGTCAGGGAGGAATGCCTACGAGCAGTACTTC.

This clone was seen a single time. This rearrangement joins TRBV4-1 to TRBJ2-7; the D is unclear. The V end was cut by 0 bases, the J end by 7 bases, with 19 bases between. This CDR3 spans 16 amino acids. Looked up from germline, CDR1 is MGHRA and CDR2 is YSYEKL. The CDR3 DNA follows: TGCGCCAGCAGCCAAGAACCAGAAACCAGACTTTCAGAGCAGTACTTC. Its protein product is CASSQEPETRLSEQYF.

In regard to this clone: The same CDR3 can be traced to other DNA sequences in this sample. The chain uses TRBV19 and TRBJ1-5, with TRBD1 as a possible D gene (5 bases). This CDR3 is 15 amino acids long. Germline V CDR1 and CDR2: LNHDA, SQIVND (reference sequence). Deletions cut 1 base from V and 1 base from J, with 8 bases between. CDR3 residues: CASSIAGGSNQPQHF. CDR3 DNA sequence: TGTGCCAGTAGTATAGCGGGGGGAAGCAATCAGCCCCAGCATTTT. Looking up the rest from reference TRBV19 and TRBJ1-5 gives the full variable domain: DGGITQSPKYLFRKEGQNVTLSCEQNLNHDAMYWYRQDPGQGLRLIYYSQIVNDFQKGDIAEGYSVSREKKESFPLTVTSAQKNPTAFYLCASSIAGGSNQPQHFGDGTRLSIL.

The gene calls are TRBV5-5 and TRBJ2-5; D possibly corresponds to TRBD1 (6 bases). The CDR3 spans 15 residues. CDR1 is SGHKS, CDR2 YYEKEE, per germline (reference sequence). The V end lost 0 bases, the J end lost 5 bases, and 14 bases lay between the germline ends. CDR3: CASSLAAGEVETQYF. CDR3 nucleotide sequence: TGTGCCAGCAGCTTGGCGGCAGGGGAAGTGGAGACCCAGTACTTC.

The chain links TRBV29-1 to TRBJ2-7, with D perhaps matching TRBD1 or TRBD2 (5 bases each). Trimming stripped 6 bases from V and 1 base from J, with 16 bases between. The germline CDR1 and CDR2 sequences are SQVTM and ANQGSEA. CDR3 size: 14 residues. The CDR3 sequence: CSVRTLGESYEQYF. The CDR3 bases are TGCAGCGTCCGAACGTTAGGGGAGTCCTACGAGCAGTACTTC.

The chain recombines TRBV30 with TRBJ1-4; TRBD1 aligns across 10 bases. CDR1 is GTSNPN, CDR2 SVGIG, per germline (reference sequence). V gave up 3 bases and J gave up 7 bases; unmatched junction bases: 8. The CDR3 is 15 amino acids. CDR3 nucleotide sequence: TGTGCCTGGAGGCCGACAGGGGGCTTGGGTGAAAAACTGTTTTTT. Its translation is CAWRPTGGLGEKLFF.

The rearrangement joins TRBV7-8 to TRBJ2-5; 9 bases map to TRBD1. This CDR3 region has 14 residues. Germline CDR1 SGHVS, CDR2 FQNEAQ. V gave up 6 bases and J gave up 5 bases; unmatched junction bases: 7. Written as DNA, the CDR3 is TGTGCCAGCAGATCACAGGGGGCAAGGGAGACCCAGTACTTC. It is translated as CASRSQGARETQYF.

V and J are TRBV11-2 and TRBJ2-7, with a tentative D call TRBD2 (6 bases). Germline V gene lookup returns CDR1 SGHAT and CDR2 FQNNGV. The CDR3 runs 15 residues. Trimming stripped 4 bases from V and 7 bases from J, with 20 bases between. The DNA for the CDR3 is TGTGCCAGCAGCTCCCGGCCTTACGGCGCGGGAGAGCAGTACTTC. Residues: CASSSRPYGAGEQYF.

The V call is TRBV6-1, the J call TRBJ1-1; D is undetermined. CDR3 size: 14 residues. The V gene's germline CDR1 is MNHNS and CDR2 SASEGT. The ends were cut back, 2 bases at V and 0 bases at J, with 7 bases in the middle. The CDR3 DNA is TGTGCCAGCAGTGAATTAACTCTGAACACTGAAGCTTTCTTT. Translated: CASSELTLNTEAFF.

The V and J genes are TRBV29-1 and TRBJ1-2; 10 bases are a match to TRBD1. Germline V gene sequence: CDR1 SQVTM, CDR2 ANQGSEA. The CDR3 has 14 amino acids. Losses at the gene ends were 3 bases for V and 8 bases for J; bases not matched to a gene: 9. CDR3: CSVELGQGRGGYTF. The CDR3 DNA reads TGCAGCGTTGAGTTGGGACAGGGGCGAGGGGGCTACACCTTC.

The rearrangement links TRBV7-8 to TRBJ2-3, with D possibly TRBD2 on 5 matching bases. Germline loops: CDR1 SGHVS, CDR2 FQNEAQ. V shed 3 bases and J shed 4 bases, with 14 bases lying between them. The CDR3 runs 15 residues. The CDR3 bases are TGTGCCAGCAGCTTTGGGGTTAGAGGGTCAGATACGCAGTATTTT. It is translated as CASSFGVRGSDTQYF.

This chain joins TRBV6-6 and TRBJ2-2, with 7 bases lining up with TRBD1. Germline lookup yields CDR1 MNHNY and CDR2 SVGAGI (reference sequence). V lost 8 bases, J lost 3 bases, and 6 bases stayed unmatched. The CDR3 contains 14 residues. DNA of the CDR3: TGTGCCAGCTTTACAGGGGTCGACACCGGGGAGCTGTTTTTT. Protein: CASFTGVDTGELFF.

This chain joins TRBV5-6 and TRBJ1-5, with D possibly being TRBD1 (5 bases). Looked up from germline, CDR1 is SGHDT and CDR2 is YYEEEE. CDR3 length equals 14 residues. The V and J ends lost 0 bases and 5 bases respectively, with 9 bases between them. The CDR3 is CASSLGGGYQPQHF. The DNA of the CDR3 is TGTGCCAGCAGCTTGGGCGGGGGATATCAGCCCCAGCATTTT.

The chain links TRBV5-8 to TRBJ2-1; the D gene is possibly TRBD2 (6 bases). Germline V gene data show CDR1 as SGHTS and CDR2 as YDEGEE. The CDR3 is made up of 10 amino acids. The V end lost 10 bases, the J end lost 4 bases, and 6 bases lay between the germline ends. The CDR3 loop is CAGGYNEQFF. For the CDR3, the DNA is TGTGCCGGGGGGTACAATGAGCAGTTCTTC.

The chain has TRBV7-2 and TRBJ1-4; D remains unclear. The CDR3 runs 14 residues. Germline assignment: CDR1 SGHTA and CDR2 FQGNSA. V was cut by 1 base and J by 7 bases, with 10 bases left in between. The CDR3 nucleotides are TGTGCCAGCAGCTTAGAAGGATCGGTTGAAAAACTGTTTTTT. Translation gives CASSLEGSVEKLFF.

This chain uses TRBV7-9 with TRBJ2-7, with TRBD2 matching 8 bases. V was clipped by 0 bases and J by 3 bases; unmatched bases: 1. Germline V gene lookup returns CDR1 SEHNR and CDR2 FQNEAQ (reference sequence). CDR3 length: 14 residues. This CDR3 is CASSLARGDYEQYF. The CDR3 nucleotides are TGTGCCAGCAGCTTAGCGCGGGGGGACTACGAGCAGTACTTC.

The CDR3 bases are TGTGCCAGCAGACCTGGGGGGACTAGCGGGAGTCCCTACAATGAGCAGTTCTTC. Translating it yields CASRPGGTSGSPYNEQFF. The gene calls are TRBV5-4 and TRBJ2-1; 14 positions match TRBD2. After removal of 5 bases from V and 2 bases from J, the junction contained 9 bases not matched to a gene. CDR3 length: 18 amino acids. In germline, CDR1 is SGHNT, CDR2 YYREEE (reference sequence).

The chain's CDR3 is CASSSTSANNQETQYF. CDR3 coding DNA: TGTGCCAGCAGCTCGACTAGCGCGAACAATCAAGAGACCCAGTACTTC. This chain joins TRBV7-8 and TRBJ2-5, with 8 positions matching TRBD2. V dropped 4 bases and J dropped 2; count of bases not matched to a gene: 9. The CDR3 totals 16 residues. Germline V lookup: CDR1 SGHVS, CDR2 FQNEAQ.

The V call is TRBV9, the J call TRBJ2-1; 7 bases fit TRBD2. CDR3 length equals 14 residues. V shed 2 bases and J 8 bases; nucleotides not matched to a gene: 7. Germline V lookup: CDR1 SGDLS, CDR2 YYNGEE. CDR3 in DNA: TGTGCCAGCAGCGTGAGGGTAGGGAGGGATGAGCAGTTCTTC. It encodes CASSVRVGRDEQFF.

The rearrangement uses TRBV28 and TRBJ1-3; D unresolved. The germline CDR1 and CDR2 sequences are MDHEN and SYDVKM. The CDR3 length is 15 residues. Trimming pared 2 bases from V and 0 bases from J, leaving 8 bases between. This chain's CDR3 is CASSLAQFSGNTIYF. The DNA of the CDR3 is TGTGCCAGCAGTTTAGCACAGTTCTCTGGAAACACCATATATTTT.

The J gene is TRBJ2-3, the V gene TRBV14; D perhaps matches TRBD2 (7 bases). V was clipped by 2 bases and J by 4 bases, with 19 bases between them. The CDR3 contains 17 residues. Germline CDR1 SGHDN, CDR2 FVKESK. The CDR3 spells CASSQSHREGKADTQYF. CDR3 in DNA: TGTGCCAGCAGCCAATCGCACAGGGAGGGGAAGGCAGATACGCAGTATTTT.

V gene TRBV5-1 combines with J gene TRBJ2-1; 7 nucleotides line up with TRBD1. V lost 0 bases and J lost 5; bases outside the gene matches: 5. Per the germline V gene, CDR1 is SGHRS and CDR2 is YFSETQ. This CDR3 region has 15 residues. Written as DNA, the CDR3 is TGCGCCAGCAGCTTGGTGGCAGGGGGTAACAATGAGCAGTTCTTC. Residues: CASSLVAGGNNEQFF.

The chain carries TRBV29-1 and TRBJ2-7; D might be TRBD1 or TRBD2, each matching 6 bases. This CDR3 is built from 12 residues. Trimming took off 4 bases at V and 2 bases at J, with 9 bases between the two ends. The V gene's germline CDR1 is SQVTM and CDR2 ANQGSEA. In nucleotides, the CDR3 is TGCAGCGTTGGGGGGGCAGCCTACGAGCAGTACTTC. Its translation: CSVGGAAYEQYF.

The genes are TRBV28 and TRBJ2-7, with D unresolved. There are 15 residues in the CDR3. Germline lookup yields CDR1 MDHEN and CDR2 SYDVKM. Trimming took 5 bases from V and 0 from J, leaving 14 bases between them. As DNA, the CDR3 is TGTGCCAGCAGTACGTCCTCGGGTCCCTCCTACGAGCAGTACTTC. It is translated as CASSTSSGPSYEQYF.

This sequence joins TRBV7-2 and TRBJ2-7; 7 nucleotides line up with TRBD1. The CDR3 length is 14 residues. Germline lookup yields CDR1 SGHTA and CDR2 FQGNSA. Trimming took 4 bases from V and 7 from J; bases not matched to a gene: 10. The CDR3 sequence: CASSSRDSVREQYF. The CDR3 DNA sequence: TGTGCCAGCAGCTCCCGGGACAGTGTGAGGGAGCAGTACTTC. Using reference TRBV7-2 and TRBJ2-7 for the parts outside the CDR3, the full variable domain is GAGVSQSPSNKVTEKGKDVELRCDPISGHTALYWYRQSLGQGLEFLIYFQGNSAPDKSGLPSDRFSAERTGGSVSTLTIQRTQQEDSAVYLCASSSRDSVREQYFGPGTRLTVT.

The chain couples TRBV7-6 to TRBJ1-4; D unresolved. The CDR3 extends over 13 amino acids. Germline V lookup: CDR1 SGHVS, CDR2 FNYEAQ. The germline V and J ends were trimmed by 4 bases and 2 bases, with 5 bases remaining between them. CDR3 sequence reads: CASSYGTNEKLFF. CDR3 DNA: TGTGCCAGCAGCTACGGGACTAATGAAAAACTGTTTTTT.

V and J are TRBV16 and TRBJ2-7; 7 bases agree with TRBD1. Germline V gene data show CDR1 as KGHSY and CDR2 as FQNENV. V trimming: 5 bases; J trimming: 2 bases; junction bases outside the gene matches: 9. The CDR3 has 15 amino acids. CDR3 sequence (DNA): TGTGCCAGCAGCAAAGACCGGGACAGCACCTACGAGCAGTACTTC. It encodes CASSKDRDSTYEQYF.

V usage is TRBV11-2 and J usage is TRBJ2-3; 10 nucleotides agree with TRBD2. The CDR3 has 19 residues. The V segment lost 0 bases and the J segment 6 bases; nucleotides outside the gene matches: 15. Germline V gene data show CDR1 as SGHAT and CDR2 as FQNNGV. CDR3 in amino acids: CASSLDPGLAGVVWDTQYF. In DNA form, the CDR3 reads TGTGCCAGCAGCTTAGATCCGGGGCTAGCGGGAGTTGTTTGGGATACGCAGTATTTT. Supplemented by reference TRBV11-2 and TRBJ2-3, the full variable domain reads EAGVAQSPRYKIIEKRQSVAFWCNPISGHATLYWYQQILGQGPKLLIQFQNNGVVDDSQLPKDRFSAERLKGVDSTLKIQPAKLEDSAVYLCASSLDPGLAGVVWDTQYFGPGTRLTVL.

The chain is built from TRBV10-3 and TRBJ1-2; 12 positions match TRBD1. Germline V lookup: CDR1 ENHRY, CDR2 SYGVKD. V was clipped by 10 bases and J by 8 bases; unmatched bases: 11. The CDR3 runs to 14 residues. CDR3 residues: CASTGTGGRGGYTF. The CDR3 DNA follows: TGTGCCAGCACCGGGACAGGGGGCCGCGGCGGCTACACCTTC.